Listed below are T cell receptor beta chains from one sample, sequenced in a study of shared clonotypes between healthy human individuals. TCRdb's table, derived via immunoSEQ multiplex PCR, lists solely in-frame clones and lacks some. Among about 960,000 clones listed, over 75% were seen once. Sequencing was performed on memory CD4+ T cells sorted from blood. All receptors derive from a man aged 18 to 29 in good health. CDR3s leave out the opening cysteine and the closing phenylalanine or tryptophan.

v_gene,j_gene,CDR3aa
TRBV2,TRBJ1-2,ASILEGGRGGYT
TRBV28,TRBJ2-3,ASSLWQQGEGDTQY
TRBV7-2,TRBJ2-7,ASSPRLEQY
TRBV2,TRBJ2-7,ASTPASPGQGAPEQY
TRBV2,TRBJ1-5,ASKDRFGNQPQH
TRBV4-3,TRBJ2-1,ASSRSGVWGEQF
TRBV7-2,TRBJ1-1,ASSWGLGTEAF
TRBV19,TRBJ1-5,ASSPGGNQPQH
TRBV19,TRBJ2-4,ASSPLVPPKNIQY
TRBV19,TRBJ2-2,ASRGQGAGELF
TRBV5-1,TRBJ2-7,ASSLAPYEQY
TRBV9,TRBJ2-1,ASSASTSGGYNEQF
TRBV7-2,TRBJ2-7,ASSGLAYEQY
TRBV28,TRBJ1-2,ASSLRQLGYT
TRBV30,TRBJ2-3,AWSVPDTQY
TRBV30,TRBJ1-5,AWGVARNQPQH
TRBV4-1,TRBJ1-5,ASSQESTSLAQH
TRBV27,TRBJ1-5,ASSPSRGYSNQPQH
TRBV10-3,TRBJ2-7,ASGTPKYEQY
TRBV6-1,TRBJ1-4,ASRATGRNEKLF
TRBV6-6,TRBJ1-1,ASSGERVAF
TRBV19,TRBJ1-2,ASRKAGQEGGYGYT
TRBV19,TRBJ1-5,ASSTRQGGQPQH
TRBV7-2,TRBJ1-5,ASSLSGQSNQPQH
TRBV30,TRBJ1-1,AWTQRGGRSNTEAF
TRBV5-6,TRBJ1-1,ASSPPRVVRNTEAF
TRBV28,TRBJ2-2,ASSYGDKTGELF
TRBV5-4,TRBJ1-4,ASSRDRVEKLF
TRBV11-2,TRBJ2-7,ASSEQGPSSYEQY
TRBV13,TRBJ1-1,ASRSRVDYTEAF
TRBV9,TRBJ1-4,ASSVGKGRANEKLF
TRBV29-1,TRBJ2-2,SVAPMNTGELF
TRBV10-3,TRBJ2-7,AITNGQGGEQY